The entry below gives a single TCR beta chain sequence along with its context. Its antigen is not identified. This entry comes from a study of beta chain features in type 1 diabetes. Study-wide results and limits: TCRB CDR3s were moderately but significantly shorter in Type 1 diabetes patients in all four CD4+ subsets. Equally in patients and controls, shorter templates might have been favored by PCR.

Expressed TCRB transcripts were sequenced because the entire RNA isolate underwent reverse transcription. Data came from immunoSEQ multiplex PCR; TCRdb stores just in-frame clones and leaves some out. The sample lists hundreds of thousands of clones; about 14% were seen once. CDR1 SGHTA and CDR2 FQGNSA come from the germline V gene. The CDR3 extends over 15 amino acids. Trimming at V came to 4 bases and at J to 8 bases, leaving 12 bases not matched to a gene. This rearrangement joins TRBV7-2 to TRBJ1-2; TRBD1 aligns across 8 bases. The clonotype comes from a man younger than 45 in good health. Sequencing used central memory CD4+ T cells from blood. The CDR3 region is CASSSGTGGAGGYTF. The CDR3 DNA sequence: TGTGCCAGCAGCTCCGGGACAGGAGGCGCGGGCGGCTACACCTTC. The variable domain in full, with the rest retrieved from reference TRBV7-2 and TRBJ1-2, is GAGVSQSPSNKVTEKGKDVELRCDPISGHTALYWYRQSLGQGLEFLIYFQGNSAPDKSGLPSDRFSAERTGGSVSTLTIQRTQQEDSAVYLCASSSGTGGAGGYTFGSGTRLTVV.